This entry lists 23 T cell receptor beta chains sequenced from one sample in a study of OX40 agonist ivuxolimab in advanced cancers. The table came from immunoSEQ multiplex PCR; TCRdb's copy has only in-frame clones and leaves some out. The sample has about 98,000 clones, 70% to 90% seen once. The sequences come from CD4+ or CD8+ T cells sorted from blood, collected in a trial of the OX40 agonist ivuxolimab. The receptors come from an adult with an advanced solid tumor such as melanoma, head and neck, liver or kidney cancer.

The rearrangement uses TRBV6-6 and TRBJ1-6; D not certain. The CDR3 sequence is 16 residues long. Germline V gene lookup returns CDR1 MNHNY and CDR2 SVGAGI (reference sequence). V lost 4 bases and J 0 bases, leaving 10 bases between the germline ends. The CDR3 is CASSSLPSSYNSPLHF. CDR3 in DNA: TGTGCCAGCAGTTCCCTCCCGAGCTCCTATAATTCACCCCTCCACTTT.

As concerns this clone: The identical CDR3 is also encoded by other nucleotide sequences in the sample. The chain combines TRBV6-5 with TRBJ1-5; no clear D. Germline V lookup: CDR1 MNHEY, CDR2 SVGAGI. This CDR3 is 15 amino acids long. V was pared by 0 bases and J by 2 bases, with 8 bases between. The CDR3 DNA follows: TGTGCCAGCAGTTACTCGAGGGTTGGCAATCAGCCCCAGCATTTT. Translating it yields CASSYSRVGNQPQHF.

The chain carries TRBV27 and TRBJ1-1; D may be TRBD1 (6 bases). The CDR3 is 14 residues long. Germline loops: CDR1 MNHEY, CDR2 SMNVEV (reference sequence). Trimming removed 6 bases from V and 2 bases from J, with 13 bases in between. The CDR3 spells CASSLRGENTEAFF. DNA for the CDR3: TGTGCCAGCAGCCTGAGGGGGGAAAACACTGAAGCTTTCTTT.

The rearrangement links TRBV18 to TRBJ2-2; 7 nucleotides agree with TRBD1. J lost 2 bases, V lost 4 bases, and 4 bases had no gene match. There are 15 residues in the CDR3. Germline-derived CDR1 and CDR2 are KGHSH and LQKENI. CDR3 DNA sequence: TGTGCCAGCTCACGGGGGACAGCTAACACCGGGGAGCTGTTTTTT. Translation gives CASSRGTANTGELFF.

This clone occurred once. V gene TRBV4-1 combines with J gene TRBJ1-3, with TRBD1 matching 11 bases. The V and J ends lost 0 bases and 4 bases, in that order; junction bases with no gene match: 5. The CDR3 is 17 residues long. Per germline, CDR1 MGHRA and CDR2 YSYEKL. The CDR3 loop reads CASSQEDRGRPGNTIYF. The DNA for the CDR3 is TGCGCCAGCAGCCAAGAGGACAGGGGGCGCCCCGGAAACACCATATATTTT.

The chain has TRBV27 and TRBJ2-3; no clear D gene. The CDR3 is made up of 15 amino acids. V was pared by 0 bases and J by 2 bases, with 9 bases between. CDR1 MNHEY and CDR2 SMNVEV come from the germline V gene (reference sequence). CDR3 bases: TGTGCCAGCAGTTTATCTGGCTACAACACAGATACGCAGTATTTT. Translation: CASSLSGYNTDTQYF.

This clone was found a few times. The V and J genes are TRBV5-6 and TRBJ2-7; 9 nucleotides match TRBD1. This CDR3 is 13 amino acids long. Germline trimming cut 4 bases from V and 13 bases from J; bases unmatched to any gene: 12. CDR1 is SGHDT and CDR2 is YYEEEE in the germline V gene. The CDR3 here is CASSTGWDRAGYF. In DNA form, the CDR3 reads TGTGCCAGCAGCACGGGGTGGGACAGGGCTGGATACTTC.

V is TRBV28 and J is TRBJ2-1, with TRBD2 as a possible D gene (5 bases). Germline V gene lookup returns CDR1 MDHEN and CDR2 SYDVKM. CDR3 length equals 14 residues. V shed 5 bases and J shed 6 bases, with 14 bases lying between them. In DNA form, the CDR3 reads TGTGCCAGCAGTGCCCGGGATTGGAGCAATGAGCAGTTCTTC. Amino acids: CASSARDWSNEQFF.

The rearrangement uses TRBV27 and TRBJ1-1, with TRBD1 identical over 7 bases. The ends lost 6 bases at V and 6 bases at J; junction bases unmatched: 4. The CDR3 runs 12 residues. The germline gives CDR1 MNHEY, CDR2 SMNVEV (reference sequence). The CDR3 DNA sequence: TGTGCCAGCAGCCGGGACAGAGCTGAAGCTTTCTTT. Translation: CASSRDRAEAFF.

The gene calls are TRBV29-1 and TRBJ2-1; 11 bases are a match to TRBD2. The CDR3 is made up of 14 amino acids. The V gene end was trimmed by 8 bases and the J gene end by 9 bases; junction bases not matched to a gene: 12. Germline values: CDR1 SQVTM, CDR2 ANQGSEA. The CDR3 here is CSLLPTSGSLEQFF. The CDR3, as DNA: TGCAGCCTACTCCCTACTAGCGGGAGTCTTGAGCAGTTCTTC.

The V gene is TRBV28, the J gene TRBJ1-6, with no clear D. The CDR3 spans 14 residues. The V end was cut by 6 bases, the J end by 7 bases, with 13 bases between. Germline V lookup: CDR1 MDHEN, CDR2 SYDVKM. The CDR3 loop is CASRHRAENSPLHF. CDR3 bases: TGTGCCAGCAGGCATCGGGCCGAAAATTCACCCCTCCACTTT.

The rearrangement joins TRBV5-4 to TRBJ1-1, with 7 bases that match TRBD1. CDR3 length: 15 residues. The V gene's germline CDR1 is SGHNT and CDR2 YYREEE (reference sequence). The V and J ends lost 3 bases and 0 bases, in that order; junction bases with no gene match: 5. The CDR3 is CASSWATGMNTEAFF. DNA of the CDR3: TGTGCCAGCAGCTGGGCGACAGGGATGAACACTGAAGCTTTCTTT.

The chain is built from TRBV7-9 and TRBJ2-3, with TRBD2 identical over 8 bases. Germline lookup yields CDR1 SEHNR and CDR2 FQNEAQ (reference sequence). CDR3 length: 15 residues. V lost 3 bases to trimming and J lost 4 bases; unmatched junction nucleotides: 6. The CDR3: CASSFFAGGSDTQYF. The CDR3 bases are TGTGCCAGCAGCTTCTTTGCGGGAGGTTCAGATACGCAGTATTTT. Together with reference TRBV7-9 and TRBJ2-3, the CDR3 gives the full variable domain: DTGVSQNPRHKITKRGQNVTFRCDPISEHNRLYWYRQTLGQGPEFLTYFQNEAQLEKSRLLSDRFSAERPKGSFSTLEIQRTEQGDSAMYLCASSFFAGGSDTQYFGPGTRLTVL.

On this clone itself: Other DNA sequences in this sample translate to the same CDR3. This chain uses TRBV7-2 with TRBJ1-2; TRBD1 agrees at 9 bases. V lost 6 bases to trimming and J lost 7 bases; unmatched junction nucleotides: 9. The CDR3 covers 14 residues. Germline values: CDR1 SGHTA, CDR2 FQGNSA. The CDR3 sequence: CASRPPGQGSGYTF. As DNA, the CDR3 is TGTGCCAGCAGACCTCCGGGACAGGGAAGTGGCTACACCTTC. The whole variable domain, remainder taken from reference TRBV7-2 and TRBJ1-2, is GAGVSQSPSNKVTEKGKDVELRCDPISGHTALYWYRQSLGQGLEFLIYFQGNSAPDKSGLPSDRFSAERTGGSVSTLTIQRTQQEDSAVYLCASRPPGQGSGYTFGSGTRLTVV.

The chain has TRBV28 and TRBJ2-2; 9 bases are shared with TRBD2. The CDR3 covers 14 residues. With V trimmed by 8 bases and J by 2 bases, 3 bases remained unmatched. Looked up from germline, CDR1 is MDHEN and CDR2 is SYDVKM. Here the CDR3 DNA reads TGTGCCAGCCAGGGACTAGCTAACACCGGGGAGCTGTTTTTT. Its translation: CASQGLANTGELFF.

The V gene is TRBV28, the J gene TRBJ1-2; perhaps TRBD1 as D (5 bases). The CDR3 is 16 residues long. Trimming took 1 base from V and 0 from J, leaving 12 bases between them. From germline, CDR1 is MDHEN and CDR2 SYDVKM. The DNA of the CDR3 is TGTGCCAGCAGTTTATACGTCGAGGGGCCTAACTATGGCTACACCTTC. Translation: CASSLYVEGPNYGYTF.

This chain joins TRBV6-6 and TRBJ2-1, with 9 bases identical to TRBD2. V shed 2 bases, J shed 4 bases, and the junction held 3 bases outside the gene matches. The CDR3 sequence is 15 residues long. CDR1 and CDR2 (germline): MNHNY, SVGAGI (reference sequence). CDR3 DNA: TGTGCCAGCAGTTACCCGCGGGAGGGGTACAATGAGCAGTTCTTC. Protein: CASSYPREGYNEQFF.

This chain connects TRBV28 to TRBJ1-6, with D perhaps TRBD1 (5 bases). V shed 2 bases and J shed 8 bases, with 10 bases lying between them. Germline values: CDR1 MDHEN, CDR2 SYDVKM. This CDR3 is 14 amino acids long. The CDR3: CASSLGQGDSPLHF. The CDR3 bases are TGTGCCAGCAGTTTAGGGCAGGGTGATTCACCCCTCCACTTT.

The CDR3 sequence is CASSRPLGSYYGYTF. CDR3 bases: TGTGCCAGCAGCAGGCCCCTCGGGTCGTACTATGGCTACACCTTC. The rearrangement uses TRBV21-1 and TRBJ1-2. TRBV21-1 is shown as a pseudogene. The CDR3 is 15 amino acids.

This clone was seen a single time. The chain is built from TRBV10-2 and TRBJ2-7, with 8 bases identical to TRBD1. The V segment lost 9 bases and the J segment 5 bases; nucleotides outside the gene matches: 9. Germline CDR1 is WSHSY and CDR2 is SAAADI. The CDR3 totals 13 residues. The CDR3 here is CASRGQGAHEQYF. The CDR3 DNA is TGCGCCAGTAGAGGACAGGGTGCCCACGAGCAGTACTTC.

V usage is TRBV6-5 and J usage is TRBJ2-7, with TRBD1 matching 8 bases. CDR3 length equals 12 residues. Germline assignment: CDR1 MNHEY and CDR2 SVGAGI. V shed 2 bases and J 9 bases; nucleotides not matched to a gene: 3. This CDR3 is CASSYGQGAQYF. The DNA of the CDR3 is TGTGCCAGCAGTTACGGGCAGGGGGCGCAGTACTTC.

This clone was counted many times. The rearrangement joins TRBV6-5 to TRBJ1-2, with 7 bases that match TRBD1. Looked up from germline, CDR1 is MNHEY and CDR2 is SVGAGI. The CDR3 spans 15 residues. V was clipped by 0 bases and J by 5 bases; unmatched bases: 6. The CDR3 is CASSYSGRGGYGYTF. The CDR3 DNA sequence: TGTGCCAGCAGTTACTCGGGCAGGGGGGGTTATGGCTACACCTTC.

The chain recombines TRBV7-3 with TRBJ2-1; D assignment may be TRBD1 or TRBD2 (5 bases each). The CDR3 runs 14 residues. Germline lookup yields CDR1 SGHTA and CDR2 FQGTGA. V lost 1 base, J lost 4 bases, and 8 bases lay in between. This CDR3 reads CASSLRGPYNEQFF. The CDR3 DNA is TGTGCCAGCAGCTTAAGGGGACCGTACAATGAGCAGTTCTTC.